These T cell receptor beta chains were read from a single sample in a study of T cells after yellow fever vaccination. TCRdb used MiXCR to reprocess the 5' RACE reads, holding one entry per CDR3 protein. Seen here are about 300,000 distinct CDR3 sequences, roughly 7% observed once, and the top ten hold 15% to 20%. The sequences come from PBMCs, collected roughly seven weeks after the first yellow fever vaccination. These receptors all stem from a man aged 18-30 years who received the YFV17D yellow fever vaccine. Each CDR3 is given with its conserved first and last residue. The order of the fields is V gene, CDR3 length, D gene, J gene, clone size, CDR3 DNA, CDR3 protein. The D gene is left open where the match is weak. Part of the rows lack a size; the others show once, few, many or a class for expanded clones.

v_gene: TRBV6-5
len: 14
d_gene: -
j_gene: TRBJ1-5
abundance: few
CDR3nt: TGTGCCAGCAGTTACGGGGTGGGCAATCAGCCCCAGCATTTT
CDR3aa: CASSYGVGNQPQHF

v_gene: TRBV5-6
len: 15
d_gene: -
j_gene: TRBJ2-3
abundance: many
CDR3nt: TGTGCCAGCAGCTTTCGACGTGATCTCAAAGATACGCAGTATTTT
CDR3aa: CASSFRRDLKDTQYF

v_gene: TRBV2
len: 14
d_gene: -
j_gene: TRBJ1-1
abundance: -
CDR3nt: TGTGCCAGCAGGTTAGGGCCCACGAACACTGAAGCTTTCTTT
CDR3aa: CASRLGPTNTEAFF

v_gene: TRBV7-2
len: 14
d_gene: TRBD1
j_gene: TRBJ1-4
abundance: many
CDR3nt: TGTGCCAGCAGCTTAGGACAGGGAAATGAAAAACTGTTTTTT
CDR3aa: CASSLGQGNEKLFF

v_gene: TRBV30
len: 13
d_gene: -
j_gene: TRBJ1-2
abundance: few
CDR3nt: TGTGCCTGGAGTGTACATCCTAACTATGGCTACACCTTC
CDR3aa: CAWSVHPNYGYTF

v_gene: TRBV5-1
len: 18
d_gene: -
j_gene: TRBJ1-3
abundance: -
CDR3nt: TGCGCCAGCAGCTTGGCCTTAATGGACGGCACCTCTGGAAACACCATATATTTT
CDR3aa: CASSLALMDGTSGNTIYF

v_gene: TRBV20-1
len: 14
d_gene: -
j_gene: TRBJ1-1
abundance: many
CDR3nt: TGCAGTGCTAGAGATTTGGACAGGAACACTGAAGCTTTCTTT
CDR3aa: CSARDLDRNTEAFF

v_gene: TRBV4-2
len: 15
d_gene: -
j_gene: TRBJ2-5
abundance: few
CDR3nt: TGTGCCAGCAGCCAAGGAGGGGGGGCCGGTGAGACCCAGTACTTC
CDR3aa: CASSQGGGAGETQYF

v_gene: TRBV7-2
len: 14
d_gene: TRBD1
j_gene: TRBJ2-5
abundance: -
CDR3nt: TGTGCCAGCAGCCCAGACAGGGGTTGGGAGACCCAGTACTTC
CDR3aa: CASSPDRGWETQYF

v_gene: TRBV6-1
len: 17
d_gene: TRBD1
j_gene: TRBJ1-5
abundance: many
CDR3nt: TGTGCCAGCAGTAAATCCGGGACAGGGTGGGAGGCTCAGCCCCAGCATTTT
CDR3aa: CASSKSGTGWEAQPQHF

v_gene: TRBV7-9
len: 13
d_gene: TRBD2
j_gene: TRBJ2-1
abundance: few
CDR3nt: TGTGCCAGCAGCGCCGGGACTAGGAATGAGCAGTTCTTC
CDR3aa: CASSAGTRNEQFF

v_gene: TRBV6-5
len: 13
d_gene: -
j_gene: TRBJ1-3
abundance: -
CDR3nt: TGTGCCAGCAGTTACTCCCGGGAGAACACCATATATTTT
CDR3aa: CASSYSRENTIYF

v_gene: TRBV5-1
len: 16
d_gene: -
j_gene: TRBJ1-2
abundance: few
CDR3nt: TGCGCCAGCAGCTTGCGGCCAGAGGGGCCTAACTATGGCTACACCTTC
CDR3aa: CASSLRPEGPNYGYTF

v_gene: TRBV3-1
len: 19
d_gene: TRBD2
j_gene: TRBJ2-5
abundance: -
CDR3nt: TGTGCCAGCAGCCAAGTAATAGGACTAGCGGGGAGAAACCAAGAGACCCAGTACTTC
CDR3aa: CASSQVIGLAGRNQETQYF

v_gene: TRBV5-1
len: 15
d_gene: -
j_gene: TRBJ2-2
abundance: many
CDR3nt: TGCGCCAGCACGTCGGCAGATGCACACCGGGGGGAGCTGTTTTTT
CDR3aa: CASTSADAHRGELFF

v_gene: TRBV13
len: 13
d_gene: TRBD1
j_gene: TRBJ1-2
abundance: few
CDR3nt: TGTGCCAGCAGCCCCGGACAGGGGGCGGGCTACACCTTC
CDR3aa: CASSPGQGAGYTF

v_gene: TRBV28
len: 14
d_gene: -
j_gene: TRBJ1-2
abundance: few
CDR3nt: TGTGCCAGCCGGGGGGGTCAATTGAACTATGGCTACACCTTC
CDR3aa: CASRGGQLNYGYTF

v_gene: TRBV28
len: 14
d_gene: -
j_gene: TRBJ2-1
abundance: -
CDR3nt: TGTGCCATGGGCCCCGAGCGACGGCACAATGAGCAGTTCTTC
CDR3aa: CAMGPERRHNEQFF

v_gene: TRBV5-1
len: 17
d_gene: TRBD2
j_gene: TRBJ2-1
abundance: -
CDR3nt: TGCGCCAGCAGCCCCGGGACTAGCGGGGGCCTGTTGAATGAGCAGTTCTTC
CDR3aa: CASSPGTSGGLLNEQFF

v_gene: TRBV28
len: 15
d_gene: -
j_gene: TRBJ2-1
abundance: many
CDR3nt: TGTGCCAGCATTTCCATGGAGGGGGCCTACAATGAGCAGTTCTTC
CDR3aa: CASISMEGAYNEQFF

v_gene: TRBV10-3
len: 15
d_gene: -
j_gene: TRBJ2-7
abundance: -
CDR3nt: TGTGCCATCAGTGAGTGGGCCGGGACCTCCTACGAGCAGTACTTC
CDR3aa: CAISEWAGTSYEQYF

v_gene: TRBV5-6
len: 14
d_gene: -
j_gene: TRBJ2-5
abundance: -
CDR3nt: TGTGCCAGCAGCTTGGACAGTGTCGGCGAGACCCAGTACTTC
CDR3aa: CASSLDSVGETQYF

v_gene: TRBV2
len: 15
d_gene: -
j_gene: TRBJ2-1
abundance: many
CDR3nt: TGTGCCAGCAACGTCGGGGGGCCTTCGTACAATGAGCAGTTCTTC
CDR3aa: CASNVGGPSYNEQFF

v_gene: TRBV12-3/TRBV12-4
len: 14
d_gene: -
j_gene: TRBJ1-5
abundance: -
CDR3nt: TGTGCCAGCAGCCCCAGAGGGGGGGATCCGCCCCAGCATTTT
CDR3aa: CASSPRGGDPPQHF

v_gene: TRBV6-2/TRBV6-3
len: 13
d_gene: TRBD1
j_gene: TRBJ1-1
abundance: few
CDR3nt: TGTGCCAGCAGTCCGACAGGGGCACTTGAAGCTTTCTTT
CDR3aa: CASSPTGALEAFF

v_gene: TRBV18
len: 18
d_gene: TRBD1
j_gene: TRBJ2-7
abundance: few
CDR3nt: TGTGCCAGCTCACTTTTAGATCCAACGCGGACAGGCTACTACGAGCAGTACTTC
CDR3aa: CASSLLDPTRTGYYEQYF

v_gene: TRBV29-1
len: 17
d_gene: TRBD2
j_gene: TRBJ2-2
abundance: few
CDR3nt: TGCAGCGTTGAAGATGGGACTAGCGGGGACGGCACCGGGGAGCTGTTTTTT
CDR3aa: CSVEDGTSGDGTGELFF

v_gene: TRBV28
len: 12
d_gene: -
j_gene: TRBJ1-2
abundance: many
CDR3nt: TGTGCCAGCAGCACGGAGCGATATGGCTACACCTTC
CDR3aa: CASSTERYGYTF

v_gene: TRBV29-1
len: 15
d_gene: -
j_gene: TRBJ1-4
abundance: -
CDR3nt: TGCAGCGTTGAAGATCAAAGGGTTCCTGGTGAAAAACTGTTTTTT
CDR3aa: CSVEDQRVPGEKLFF

v_gene: TRBV2
len: 13
d_gene: TRBD1
j_gene: TRBJ1-1
abundance: -
CDR3nt: TGTGCCAGCAGCTCAGGGGGTAGGACTGAAGCTTTCTTT
CDR3aa: CASSSGGRTEAFF

v_gene: TRBV5-1
len: 15
d_gene: TRBD1
j_gene: TRBJ2-1
abundance: many
CDR3nt: TGCGCCAGCAGCTTGGAGGGACAGGGGGGGGATGAGCAGTTCTTC
CDR3aa: CASSLEGQGGDEQFF

v_gene: TRBV29-1
len: 11
d_gene: -
j_gene: TRBJ2-7
abundance: few
CDR3nt: TGCAGCGTAGGAACGGTCTACGAGCAGTACTTC
CDR3aa: CSVGTVYEQYF

v_gene: TRBV7-2
len: 14
d_gene: -
j_gene: TRBJ1-1
abundance: -
CDR3nt: TGTGCCAGCAGCCGAAACAGGGCCCTCTCCCGAGCTTTCTTT
CDR3aa: CASSRNRALSRAFF

v_gene: TRBV7-8
len: 13
d_gene: -
j_gene: TRBJ1-6
abundance: few
CDR3nt: TGTGCCAGCAGCTCTAGGGCTAATTCACCCCTCCACTTT
CDR3aa: CASSSRANSPLHF

v_gene: TRBV2
len: 13
d_gene: TRBD2
j_gene: TRBJ2-1
abundance: many
CDR3nt: TGTGCCAGCCCCCGGGGGGGGCCCGATGAGCAGTTCTTC
CDR3aa: CASPRGGPDEQFF

v_gene: TRBV5-1
len: 13
d_gene: -
j_gene: TRBJ2-1
abundance: -
CDR3nt: TGCGCCAGCAGCTTTGACGGGACGACTGAGCAGTTCTTC
CDR3aa: CASSFDGTTEQFF

v_gene: TRBV6-1
len: 13
d_gene: -
j_gene: TRBJ2-1
abundance: many
CDR3nt: TGTGCCAGCAGGGATCAGAGCTACAATGAGCAGTTCTTC
CDR3aa: CASRDQSYNEQFF

v_gene: TRBV7-8
len: 14
d_gene: -
j_gene: TRBJ1-6
abundance: few
CDR3nt: TGTGCCAGCAGCTTGAGGGGCTGGGATTCACCCCTCCACTTT
CDR3aa: CASSLRGWDSPLHF

v_gene: TRBV21-1
len: 16
d_gene: -
j_gene: TRBJ2-3
abundance: -
CDR3nt: TGTGCCAGCAGCAGTTTGATAATCCACAACACAGATACGCAGTATTTT
CDR3aa: CASSSLIIHNTDTQYF

v_gene: TRBV7-2
len: 12
d_gene: -
j_gene: TRBJ1-2
abundance: few
CDR3nt: TGTGCCAGCAGCTTAGATCCTGGGGGCTACACCTTC
CDR3aa: CASSLDPGGYTF